This T cell receptor (beta chain) originates from a study of spatial heterogeneity in lung cancer. Noted time point: sample taken at primary tumor resection. No cells were sorted before sequencing. The whole RNA sequenced was extracted from tumor, nontumor lung or frozen PBMC. This clonotype was detected a few times. TCRdb reanalysed the 5' RACE reads using MiXCR and keeps one entry per CDR3 protein. This sample has under 100,000 distinct CDR3 sequences, with over 8.5% found just once. Source: PBMCs, taken at surgery. The sequence was obtained from a male donor with early-stage non-small cell lung cancer.

CDR3 region: CASSIGPISGANVLTF. The CDR3 region has the DNA TGTGCCAGTAGTATAGGACCGATCTCTGGGGCCAACGTCCTGACTTTC. This rearrangement joins TRBV19 to TRBJ2-6; D gene ambiguous. V was clipped by 1 base and J by 0 bases, with 7 bases between them. The V gene's germline CDR1 is LNHDA and CDR2 SQIVND (reference sequence). The CDR3 consists of 16 residues.